The source of this TCR beta chain is a study of T cells in Graves' hyperthyroidism and ophthalmopathy. Patients were excluded for uncontrolled infection, other autoimmune disease, pregnancy or lactation. Germline V gives CDR1 MGHRA, CDR2 YSYEKL. This CDR3 contains 16 residues. Trimming took off 1 base at V and 3 bases at J, with 14 bases between the two ends. This clonotype has a count of ten or more. The antigen remains unidentified. Regarding the study as a whole: The model identified upcoming ophthalmopathy a median about 7.1 months ahead of onset.

From RNA transcripts, TCR beta CDR3 regions were amplified. Initially, a first-round RT-PCR of the TCR CDR3 employed the HTBI primer set. TCRdb analysed the multiplex PCR reads with MiXCR anew, one entry per CDR3 protein. Of around 350,000 distinct CDR3 sequences in the sample, roughly 15% were seen once. The chain combines TRBV4-1 with TRBJ2-3; D is perhaps TRBD1 (6 bases). Sequencing was performed on blood. This sequence was found in a woman aged 55 to 70 with Graves' ophthalmopathy. The DNA of the CDR3 is TGCGCCAGCAGCCAAGTAGTGAACAGGGAGACAGATACGCAGTATTTT. Protein sequence: CASSQVVNRETDTQYF.